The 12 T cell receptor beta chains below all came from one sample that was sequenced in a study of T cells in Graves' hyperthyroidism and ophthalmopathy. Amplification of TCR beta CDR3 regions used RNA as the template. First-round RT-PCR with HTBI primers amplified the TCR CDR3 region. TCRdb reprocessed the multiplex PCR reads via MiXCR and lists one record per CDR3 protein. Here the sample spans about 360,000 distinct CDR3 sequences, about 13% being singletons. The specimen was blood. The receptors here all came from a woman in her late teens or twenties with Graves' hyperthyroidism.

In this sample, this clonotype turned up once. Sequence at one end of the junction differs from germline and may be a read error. CDR3 sequence (DNA): TGTGCCAGCAGGGGGGACCTCGATCAGGCCCAGCATTTT. Translated, it gives CASRGDLDQAQHF. The V and J genes are TRBV27 and TRBJ1-5; the D gene is possibly TRBD1 (5 bases). The CDR3 totals 13 residues. In germline, CDR1 is MNHEY, CDR2 SMNVEV (reference sequence).

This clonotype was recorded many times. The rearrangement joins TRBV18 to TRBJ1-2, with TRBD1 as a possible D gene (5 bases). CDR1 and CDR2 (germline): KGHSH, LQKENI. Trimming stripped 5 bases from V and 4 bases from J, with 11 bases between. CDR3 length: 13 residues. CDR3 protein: CASSDGTRYGYTF. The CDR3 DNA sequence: TGTGCCAGCTCAGACGGGACGCGCTATGGCTACACCTTC.

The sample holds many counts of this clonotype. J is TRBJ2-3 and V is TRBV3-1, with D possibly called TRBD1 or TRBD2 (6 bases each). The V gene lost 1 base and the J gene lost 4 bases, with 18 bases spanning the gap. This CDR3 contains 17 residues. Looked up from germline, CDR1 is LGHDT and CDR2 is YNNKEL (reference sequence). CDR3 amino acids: CASSQGGGTGGADTQYF. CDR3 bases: TGTGCCAGCAGCCAAGGAGGGGGGACCGGAGGTGCAGATACGCAGTATTTT.

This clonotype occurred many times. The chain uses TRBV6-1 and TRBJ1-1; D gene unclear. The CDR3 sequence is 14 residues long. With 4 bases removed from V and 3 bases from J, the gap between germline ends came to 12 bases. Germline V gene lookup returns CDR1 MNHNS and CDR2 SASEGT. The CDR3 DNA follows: TGTGCCAGCAGTGGTTTTTTGAGGGACACTGAAGCTTTCTTT. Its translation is CASSGFLRDTEAFF.

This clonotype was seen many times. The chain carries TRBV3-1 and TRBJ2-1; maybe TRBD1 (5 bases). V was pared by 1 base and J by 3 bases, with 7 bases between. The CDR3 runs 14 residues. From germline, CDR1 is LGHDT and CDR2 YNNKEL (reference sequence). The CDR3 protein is CASSQGDSYNEQFF. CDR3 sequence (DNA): TGTGCCAGCAGCCAAGGTGACAGCTACAATGAGCAGTTCTTC.

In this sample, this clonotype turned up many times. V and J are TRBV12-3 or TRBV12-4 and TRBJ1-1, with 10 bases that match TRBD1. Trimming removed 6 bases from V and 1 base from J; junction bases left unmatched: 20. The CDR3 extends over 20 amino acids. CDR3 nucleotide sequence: TGTGCCAGCAGGCCTTACGGACAGGGGGTAGGGTCGAACCAGAACACTGAAGCTTTCTTT. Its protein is CASRPYGQGVGSNQNTEAFF.

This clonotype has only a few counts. The DNA for the CDR3 is TGTGCCAGCAGCCTCTGGACTAGCGGGACTTACAATGAGCAGTTCTTC. Protein sequence: CASSLWTSGTYNEQFF. The J gene is TRBJ2-1, the V gene TRBV5-8, with 12 nucleotides matching TRBD2. There are 16 residues in the CDR3. CDR1 SGHTS and CDR2 YDEGEE come from the germline V gene. V shed 4 bases and J 4 bases; nucleotides not matched to a gene: 6.

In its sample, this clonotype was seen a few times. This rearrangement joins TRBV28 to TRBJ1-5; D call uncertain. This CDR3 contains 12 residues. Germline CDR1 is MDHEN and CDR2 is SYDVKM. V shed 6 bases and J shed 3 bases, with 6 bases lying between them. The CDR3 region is CASRGPNQPQHF. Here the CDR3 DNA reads TGTGCCAGCAGGGGCCCCAATCAGCCCCAGCATTTT.

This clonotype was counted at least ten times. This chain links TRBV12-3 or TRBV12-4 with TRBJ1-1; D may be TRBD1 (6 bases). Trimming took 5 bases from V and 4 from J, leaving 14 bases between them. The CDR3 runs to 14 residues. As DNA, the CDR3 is TGTGCCAGCAGTCGCGGGGGCGCGGGCACTGAAGCTTTCTTT. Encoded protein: CASSRGGAGTEAFF.

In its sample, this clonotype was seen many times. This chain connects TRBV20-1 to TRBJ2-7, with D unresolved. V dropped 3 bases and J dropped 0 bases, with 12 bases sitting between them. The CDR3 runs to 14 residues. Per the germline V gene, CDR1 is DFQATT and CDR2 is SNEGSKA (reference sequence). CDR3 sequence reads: CSARLYGHSYEQYF. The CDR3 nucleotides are TGCAGTGCTAGGCTTTACGGGCACTCCTACGAGCAGTACTTC.

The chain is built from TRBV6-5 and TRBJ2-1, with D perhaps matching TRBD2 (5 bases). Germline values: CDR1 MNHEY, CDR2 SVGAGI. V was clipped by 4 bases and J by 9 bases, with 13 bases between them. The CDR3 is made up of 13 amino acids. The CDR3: CASSSRLGSEQFF. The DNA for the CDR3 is TGTGCCAGCAGTTCCCGACTGGGGAGTGAGCAGTTCTTC.

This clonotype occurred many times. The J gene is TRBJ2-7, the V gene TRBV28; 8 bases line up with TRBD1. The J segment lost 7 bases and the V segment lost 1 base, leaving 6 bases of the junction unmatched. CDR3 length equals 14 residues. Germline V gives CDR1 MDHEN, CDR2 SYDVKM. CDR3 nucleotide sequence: TGTGCCAGCAGTTTATCGGACAGGGTTCTTGAGCAGTACTTC. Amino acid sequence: CASSLSDRVLEQYF.